These 2 T cell receptor beta chains originate from one sample sequenced in a study of OX40 agonist ivuxolimab in advanced cancers. The method was immunoSEQ multiplex PCR; TCRdb's version includes in-frame clones alone and lacks a portion of them. This table holds about 77,000 clones, 81% found once. Sequencing used CD4+ or CD8+ T cells sorted from blood, obtained in a trial of the OX40 agonist ivuxolimab. The source is an adult with an advanced solid tumor such as melanoma, head and neck, liver or kidney cancer.

The CDR3 bases are TGTGCCAGCTCACCTTTAGCGGGAGGGTCTGATGAGCAGTTCTTC. Protein product: CASSPLAGGSDEQFF. The chain combines TRBV18 with TRBJ2-1, with 11 bases lining up with TRBD2. V was pared by 3 bases and J by 8 bases, with 6 bases of the junction left unmatched. CDR1 is KGHSH, CDR2 LQKENI, per germline. CDR3 length: 15 amino acids.

The CDR3 loop is CASSKDQSYEQFF. The CDR3 DNA sequence: TGTGCCAGCAGCAAGGACCAGTCCTATGAGCAGTTCTTC. The chain is built from TRBV5-4 and TRBJ2-1; no clear D. This CDR3 spans 13 amino acids. Germline lookup yields CDR1 SGHNT and CDR2 YYREEE (reference sequence). Trimming removed 4 bases at V and 8 bases at J, with 13 bases between.